The source of this T cell receptor (beta chain) is a study of shared clonotypes between healthy human individuals. Authors' analysis steps: As immunoSEQ supplied junction-only sequences (without quality scores), filtering differed. Method: immunoSEQ multiplex PCR; TCRdb's copy keeps in-frame clones and lacks some. From that table come the V and J calls and clone size; the DNA was used to work out D and trimming. The sample yields about 2 million clones, about 95% seen once. As for this clone: At the DNA level, this CDR3 is encoded by other sequences in the same sample as well.

Looked up from germline, CDR1 is KGHSH and CDR2 is LQKENI. The CDR3 has 12 amino acids. The V and J ends lost 3 bases and 3 bases respectively, with 4 bases between them. Into CD45RA+ naive and CD45RA-negative memory subsets, the CD4+ cells were split. This sequence originates from a man aged 18 to 30 in good health. V is TRBV18 and J is TRBJ2-3, with unresolved D. Material: naive CD4+ T cells sorted from blood. Subset of the sample: CD45RA+ positively selected. The CDR3 sequence is CASSPMTDTQYF. DNA for the CDR3: TGTGCCAGCTCACCGATGACAGATACGCAGTATTTT.